The 31 T cell receptor beta chains in this list originate from one sample, sequenced in a study of identical twins. TCRdb reprocessed the 5' RACE reads with MiXCR, giving one entry per CDR3 protein. The sample records some 600,000 distinct CDR3 sequences, under 8.5% being singletons. This sample also belongs to another study, concerning yellow fever vaccine responses in identical twins.

The sample taken for sequencing was PBMCs. All receptors come from a woman aged 18-35 years in good health.

This clonotype occurred a few times. This chain links TRBV28 with TRBJ2-7, with D perhaps TRBD2 (6 bases). The CDR3 consists of 17 residues. With 8 bases removed from V and 8 bases from J, the gap between germline ends came to 31 bases. Germline CDR1 reads MDHEN; CDR2 reads SYDVKM. The CDR3: CASRPGGLYRLNHQQYF. As DNA, the CDR3 is TGTGCCAGCCGTCCCGGGGGACTCTACCGATTAAACCACCAGCAGTACTTC.

The chain employs TRBV6-5 and TRBJ2-7; the D gene is possibly TRBD2 (5 bases). Trimming left V 0 bases short and J 0 bases short, with 9 bases between. Germline CDR1 MNHEY, CDR2 SVGAGI. This CDR3 comprises 15 residues. CDR3 sequence reads: CASSYSRGFSYEQYV. CDR3 nucleotides: TGTGCCAGCAGTTACTCTCGGGGTTTCTCCTACGAGCAGTACGTC.

V usage is TRBV12-3 or TRBV12-4 and J usage is TRBJ1-1; 7 nucleotides align to TRBD1. The trim removed 1 base at V and 5 bases at J, leaving 7 bases unmatched. There are 15 residues in the CDR3. CDR3 amino acids: CASSLGETGRTEAFF. CDR3 nucleotide sequence: TGTGCCAGCAGTTTAGGAGAGACAGGGAGGACTGAAGCTTTCTTT.

V and J are TRBV11-2 and TRBJ2-1, with D hard to call. This CDR3 region has 16 residues. Germline lookup yields CDR1 SGHAT and CDR2 FQNNGV. V was cut by 0 bases and J by 0 bases, with 9 bases left in between. CDR3 DNA sequence: TGTGCCAGCAGCTTAGACCAGAGAGGCTCCTACAATGAGCAGTTCTTC. It yields the protein CASSLDQRGSYNEQFF.

The chain carries TRBV12-3 or TRBV12-4 and TRBJ1-2; 9 bases agree with TRBD1. Trimming at V came to 6 bases and at J to 8 bases, leaving 13 bases not matched to a gene. The CDR3 contains 15 residues. CDR3 amino acids: CASSKGQGRYEGYTF. For the CDR3, the DNA is TGTGCCAGCAGCAAGGGACAGGGAAGATATGAGGGCTACACCTTC.

This clonotype was recorded many times. The chain uses TRBV10-3 and TRBJ2-7; 10 positions agree with TRBD1. V gave up 0 bases and J gave up 1 base; unmatched junction bases: 6. Germline V gene lookup returns CDR1 ENHRY and CDR2 SYGVKD. The CDR3 sequence is 17 residues long. The CDR3 protein is CAISESLPGQGSYEQYF. The DNA of the CDR3 is TGTGCCATCAGTGAGTCCCTACCGGGACAGGGGTCCTACGAGCAGTACTTC.

The chain couples TRBV7-8 to TRBJ2-5, with TRBD1 identical over 8 bases. CDR1 is SGHVS and CDR2 is FQNEAQ in the germline V gene. V trimming: 0 bases; J trimming: 5 bases; junction bases outside the gene matches: 8. The CDR3 has 16 amino acids. CDR3 nucleotide sequence: TGTGCCAGCAGCTTAGCAAACAGGGGGTCGGGGGAGACCCAGTACTTC. Translation: CASSLANRGSGETQYF.

The CDR3 sequence is CASSFLNEAFF. CDR3 nucleotides: TGTGCCAGCAGTTTCTTGAATGAAGCTTTCTTT. The rearrangement uses TRBV28 and TRBJ1-1, with D unclear. Germline CDR1 reads MDHEN; CDR2 reads SYDVKM. The CDR3 contains 11 residues. V lost 3 bases, J lost 7 bases, and 6 bases lay in between.

The chain links TRBV2 to TRBJ2-2; D is possibly TRBD1 (6 bases). CDR1 SNHLY and CDR2 FYNNEI come from the germline V gene. V was pared by 5 bases and J by 3 bases, with 22 bases between. The CDR3 is made up of 18 amino acids. CDR3 residues: CASSWMRDRGLYTGELFF. Written as DNA, the CDR3 is TGTGCCAGCAGTTGGATGAGGGATAGGGGGTTGTACACCGGGGAGCTGTTTTTT.

This clonotype was observed many times. The chain uses TRBV24-1 and TRBJ1-2; 9 nucleotides match TRBD1. V gave up 3 bases and J gave up 2 bases; unmatched junction bases: 0. Per the germline V gene, CDR1 is KGHDR and CDR2 is SFDVKD. The CDR3 sequence is 14 residues long. The CDR3 DNA follows: TGTGCCACCAGTGATGGACAGGGGAACTATGGCTACACCTTC. The encoded protein is CATSDGQGNYGYTF.

This clonotype was picked up a small number of times. V is TRBV4-1 and J is TRBJ2-1; 8 bases match TRBD1. The germline V gene has CDR1 MGHRA and CDR2 YSYEKL. J lost 1 base, V lost 0 bases, and 2 bases had no gene match. The CDR3 sequence is 16 residues long. The CDR3 protein is CASSQDGQGSYNEQFF. CDR3 DNA sequence: TGCGCCAGCAGCCAAGATGGACAGGGTTCCTACAATGAGCAGTTCTTC.

This clonotype was seen repeatedly, ten times or more. The genes are TRBV15 and TRBJ2-3; 13 positions match TRBD2. The CDR3 sequence is 15 residues long. J was trimmed by 6 bases and V by 9 bases; bases with no gene match: 9. Looked up from germline, CDR1 is LNHNV and CDR2 is YYDKDF (reference sequence). The CDR3 DNA reads TGTGCCACTTCCCACGGGACTAGCGGGGCGGATACGCAGTATTTT. Translation gives CATSHGTSGADTQYF. Together with reference TRBV15 and TRBJ2-3, the CDR3 gives the full variable domain: DAMVIQNPRYQVTQFGKPVTLSCSQTLNHNVMYWYQQKSSQAPKLLFHYYDKDFNNEADTPDNFQSRRPNTSFCFLDIRSPGLGDTAMYLCATSHGTSGADTQYFGPGTRLTVL.

This clonotype was detected many times. The V gene is TRBV24-1, the J gene TRBJ2-5; the match to TRBD2 covers 10 bases. This CDR3 has 16 amino acids. Germline CDR1 KGHDR, CDR2 SFDVKD. With 4 bases clipped from V and 2 bases from J, the junction kept 6 bases outside the gene matches. The CDR3 is CATSEAGTSAQETQYF. The DNA of the CDR3 is TGTGCCACCAGTGAAGCCGGGACTAGCGCGCAAGAGACCCAGTACTTC.

The chain is built from TRBV6-2 or TRBV6-3 and TRBJ2-7; D possibly corresponds to TRBD2 (5 bases). There are 12 residues in the CDR3. V lost 5 bases and J 7 bases, leaving 12 bases between the germline ends. The germline V gene has CDR1 MNHEY and CDR2 SVGEGT. CDR3 in DNA: TGTGCCAGCAGTCCTATACCGGGAGAGCAGTACGTC. Amino acid sequence: CASSPIPGEQYV.

This clonotype has ten or more counts. The CDR3 here is CSARDRVRTTDTQYF. CDR3 in DNA: TGCAGTGCTAGAGATCGAGTCAGGACCACAGATACGCAGTATTTT. This rearrangement joins TRBV20-1 to TRBJ2-3; D call uncertain. CDR1 and CDR2 from the germline V gene are DFQATT and SNEGSKA (reference sequence). V was pared by 0 bases and J by 2 bases, with 12 bases between. The CDR3 runs 15 residues.

This clonotype has more than one count but fewer than ten. V is TRBV6-1 and J is TRBJ1-5; D might be TRBD1 (6 bases). Trimming removed 8 bases at V and 6 bases at J, with 20 bases between. Germline-derived CDR1 and CDR2 are MNHNS and SASEGT. The CDR3 runs to 15 residues. CDR3 sequence reads: CASGPQGQGGQPQHF. In nucleotides, the CDR3 is TGTGCCAGCGGACCGCAGGGGCAAGGCGGTCAGCCCCAGCATTTT.

This clonotype was counted at least ten times. The chain links TRBV5-1 to TRBJ2-1; 10 bases agree with TRBD2. Germline lookup yields CDR1 SGHRS and CDR2 YFSETQ. This CDR3 comprises 17 residues. Unmatched junction bases numbered 16, after V lost 0 bases and J lost 13 bases. The CDR3: CASSLVQGALAGENQFF. The CDR3 DNA is TGCGCCAGCAGCTTGGTCCAGGGTGCGCTAGCGGGAGAAAACCAGTTCTTC.

This clonotype has just a few counts. The chain joins TRBV12-3 or TRBV12-4 to TRBJ1-2; TRBD1 might be the D (6 bases). There are 13 residues in the CDR3. V was clipped by 5 bases and J by 8 bases, with 15 bases between them. The CDR3 DNA reads as TGTGCCAGCAGTCAACAGGGCCAAGGAGGCTACACCTTC. Translated: CASSQQGQGGYTF.

V is TRBV10-3 and J is TRBJ2-7; TRBD2 aligns across 12 bases. J was trimmed by 3 bases and V by 4 bases; bases with no gene match: 7. Germline CDR1 and CDR2: ENHRY and SYGVKD. The CDR3 totals 16 residues. The DNA of the CDR3 is TGTGCCATCAGTGCCCGGACTAGCGGGATCGTCTACGAGCAGTACTTC. It is translated as CAISARTSGIVYEQYF.

The rearrangement joins TRBV20-1 to TRBJ1-1; possible D gene TRBD1, 5 bases. The CDR3 totals 14 residues. Germline CDR1 is DFQATT and CDR2 is SNEGSKA (reference sequence). V was trimmed by 5 bases and J by 0 bases, leaving 13 bases between them. The CDR3 sequence: CSAGGAVLNTEAFF. Here the CDR3 DNA reads TGCAGTGCTGGGGGTGCGGTGTTGAACACTGAAGCTTTCTTT.

This clonotype has only a few counts. The V gene is TRBV20-1, the J gene TRBJ2-5; D is possibly TRBD2 (7 bases). CDR1 is DFQATT, CDR2 SNEGSKA, per germline (reference sequence). There are 15 residues in the CDR3. The V and J ends lost 1 base and 2 bases respectively, with 14 bases between them. The CDR3 region has the DNA TGCAGTGCTAGAGTGTGGGGGGGGGCTCAAGAGACCCAGTACTTC. This translates into CSARVWGGAQETQYF.

This clonotype was picked up many times. The V gene is TRBV12-3 or TRBV12-4, the J gene TRBJ1-5, with D tentatively TRBD1 (5 bases). Trimming took 4 bases from V and 6 from J, leaving 10 bases between them. This CDR3 has 13 residues. The CDR3 reads CASSYRGGQPQHF. CDR3 coding DNA: TGTGCCAGCAGTTATAGGGGAGGTCAGCCCCAGCATTTT.

V and J are TRBV10-3 and TRBJ1-3, with a weak D call TRBD1 (5 bases). The CDR3 sequence is 15 residues long. Germline V gene sequence: CDR1 ENHRY, CDR2 SYGVKD. V was pared by 0 bases and J by 2 bases, with 8 bases between. CDR3 sequence: CAISESGVPGNTIYF. The CDR3 DNA reads TGTGCCATCAGTGAGTCAGGGGTGCCTGGAAACACCATATATTTT.

V usage is TRBV19 and J usage is TRBJ2-2; maybe TRBD2 (5 bases). Trimming removed 2 bases from V and 5 bases from J, with 15 bases in between. The CDR3 contains 16 residues. CDR1 LNHDA and CDR2 SQIVND come from the germline V gene (reference sequence). CDR3 DNA sequence: TGTGCCAGTAGTATATTCCGTCCAACTAGGACCGGGGAGCTGTTTTTT. The encoded protein is CASSIFRPTRTGELFF.

This clonotype was recorded at least ten times. This chain joins TRBV2 and TRBJ2-7; D is uncertain. CDR1 and CDR2 (germline): SNHLY, FYNNEI. Trimming left V 3 bases short and J 4 bases short, with 10 bases between. CDR3 length: 13 residues. The CDR3 sequence is CASSDSSSYEQYF. CDR3 bases: TGTGCCAGCAGTGATAGTAGCAGTTACGAGCAGTACTTC. Looking up the rest from reference TRBV2 and TRBJ2-7 gives the full variable domain: EPEVTQTPSHQVTQMGQEVILRCVPISNHLYFYWYRQILGQKVEFLVSFYNNEISEKSEIFDDQFSVERPDGSNFTLKIRSTKLEDSAMYFCASSDSSSYEQYFGPGTRLTVT.

A few counts support this clonotype. The rearrangement links TRBV12-3 or TRBV12-4 to TRBJ2-7, with 10 bases lining up with TRBD2. The CDR3 length is 17 residues. Losses at the gene ends were 3 bases for V and 9 bases for J; bases not matched to a gene: 17. The CDR3 nucleotides read TGTGCCAGCAGTTTTGGGCTAGCGGGGGAAACCCCCCTGGGGCAGTACGTC. Encoded protein: CASSFGLAGETPLGQYV.

The gene calls are TRBV4-1 and TRBJ2-3; D ambiguous. V lost 1 base and J 4 bases, leaving 9 bases between the germline ends. CDR1 is MGHRA, CDR2 YSYEKL, per germline. CDR3 length equals 14 residues. This CDR3 is CASSQAPDSDTQYF. In nucleotides, the CDR3 is TGCGCCAGCAGCCAAGCACCAGACTCAGATACGCAGTATTTT.

This clonotype has only a few counts. The chain is built from TRBV10-2 and TRBJ1-5, with 10 positions matching TRBD1. CDR1 is WSHSY, CDR2 SAAADI, per germline. The J segment lost 5 bases and the V segment lost 1 base, leaving 5 bases of the junction unmatched. This CDR3 comprises 16 residues. CDR3 nucleotides: TGCGCCAGCAGTGAGTGGACAGGGGGACTCGATCAGCCCCAGCATTTT. It translates to CASSEWTGGLDQPQHF.

This clonotype was recorded many times. The chain uses TRBV12-3 or TRBV12-4 and TRBJ1-2; TRBD1 is a possible D gene (6 bases). The CDR3 is 13 residues long. With 6 bases removed from V and 2 bases from J, the gap between germline ends came to 10 bases. The DNA for the CDR3 is TGTGCCAGCAGGCCAACAGGGAACTATGGCTACACCTTC. Amino acid sequence: CASRPTGNYGYTF.

CDR3 DNA sequence: TGCGCCAGCAAAGTAGCGGGGTACAATGAGCAGTTCTTC. Translated, it gives CASKVAGYNEQFF. The genes are TRBV5-1 and TRBJ2-1; TRBD2 agrees at 8 bases. Trimming at V came to 6 bases and at J to 4 bases, leaving 3 bases not matched to a gene. This CDR3 is built from 13 residues. The germline V gene has CDR1 SGHRS and CDR2 YFSETQ.

This clonotype was counted a few times. The chain is built from TRBV29-1 and TRBJ2-5, with D possibly TRBD2 on 5 matching bases. CDR3 length: 13 amino acids. Trimming cost V 4 bases and J 1 base, with 10 bases left between them. In germline, CDR1 is SQVTM, CDR2 ANQGSEA. This CDR3 is CSVVLGIQETQYF. Here the CDR3 DNA reads TGCAGCGTTGTTCTCGGGATCCAAGAGACCCAGTACTTC. Full variable domain (rest looked up from reference TRBV29-1 and TRBJ2-5): SAVISQKPSRDICQRGTSLTIQCQVDSQVTMMFWYRQQPGQSLTLIATANQGSEATYESGFVIDKFPISRPNLTFSTLTVSNMSPEDSSIYLCSVVLGIQETQYFGPGTRLLVL.